One and the same sample provided the 20 T cell receptor beta chains below, sequenced in a study of cytomegalovirus exposure and HLA in healthy donors. The PCR was carried out with 60 Vbeta primers and 13 Jbeta primers. Here immunoSEQ multiplex PCR was the method, and the copy in TCRdb shows in-frame clones only, minus some. The profile covers some 35,000 clones, with almost 70% appearing a single time and more than 6.5% taken by the ten largest. The sample was PBMCs. The receptors were sampled from a man aged 30 to 45 in good health and CMV-seronegative.

The V and J genes are TRBV29-1 and TRBJ1-1, with TRBD1 matching over 8 bases. The CDR3 extends over 12 amino acids. Germline loops: CDR1 SQVTM, CDR2 ANQGSEA. V shed 5 bases, J shed 4 bases, and the junction held 3 bases outside the gene matches. The CDR3 here is CSVTDRVTEAFF. In DNA form, the CDR3 reads TGCAGCGTTACGGACAGGGTCACTGAAGCTTTCTTT.

The J gene is TRBJ2-1, the V gene TRBV7-6, with 12 positions matching TRBD2. Germline trimming cut 5 bases from V and 0 bases from J; bases unmatched to any gene: 8. This CDR3 comprises 18 residues. Germline lookup yields CDR1 SGHVS and CDR2 FNYEAQ. In DNA form, the CDR3 reads TGTGCCAGCAGCAAGGGACTAGCGGGCTCTAGCTCCTACAATGAGCAGTTCTTC. Translated, it gives CASSKGLAGSSSYNEQFF.

The chain links TRBV2 to TRBJ1-5; 7 nucleotides match TRBD1. V lost 1 base and J lost 1; bases outside the gene matches: 7. Germline V gene lookup returns CDR1 SNHLY and CDR2 FYNNEI. This CDR3 contains 17 residues. The CDR3 DNA follows: TGTGCCAGCAGTGAAGGAGACAGGGTGGGGAGCAATCAGCCCCAGCATTTT. This encodes CASSEGDRVGSNQPQHF.

This clone was found a few times. The chain's CDR3 is CASSLRGGGDIQYF. The CDR3 DNA is TGTGCCAGCAGCTTACGGGGGGGCGGGGACATTCAGTACTTC. The chain recombines TRBV7-9 with TRBJ2-4; 8 bases agree with TRBD2. In germline, CDR1 is SEHNR, CDR2 FQNEAQ (reference sequence). This CDR3 has 14 residues. V dropped 2 bases and J dropped 8; count of bases not matched to a gene: 5.

This chain's CDR3 is CASSHRYRGQGAVIGTDTQYF. CDR3 sequence (DNA): TGTGCCAGCAGCCACAGATACAGGGGACAGGGGGCGGTTATTGGCACAGATACGCAGTATTTT. The V and J genes are TRBV4-2 and TRBJ2-3; 12 bases are a match to TRBD1. After removal of 3 bases from V and 1 base from J, the junction contained 17 bases not matched to a gene. Germline CDR1 LGHNA, CDR2 YNFKEQ. This CDR3 is built from 21 residues.

This chain joins TRBV6-5 and TRBJ1-5; TRBD1 might be the D (6 bases). V lost 6 bases and J 0 bases, leaving 9 bases between the germline ends. Germline V gene data show CDR1 as MNHEY and CDR2 as SVGAGI. The CDR3 loop spans 14 amino acids. The CDR3 is CASRRTVSNQPQHF. The CDR3 nucleotides read TGTGCCAGCAGGCGGACAGTTAGCAATCAGCCCCAGCATTTT.

About this clone itself: The same CDR3 also results from other DNA sequences found in this sample. This CDR3 reads CASSPRGDYGYTF. DNA of the CDR3: TGTGCCAGCAGCCCTCGCGGAGACTATGGCTACACCTTC. This sequence joins TRBV9 and TRBJ1-2; D gene unclear. V was pared by 4 bases and J by 3 bases, with 10 bases between. The CDR3 has 13 residues. The germline V gene encodes CDR1 SGDLS and CDR2 YYNGEE.

The chain recombines TRBV19 with TRBJ2-1; a weak D match, TRBD1 (6 bases). The CDR3 consists of 14 residues. The germline V gene encodes CDR1 LNHDA and CDR2 SQIVND (reference sequence). Trimming removed 7 bases from V and 0 bases from J, with 10 bases in between. CDR3 nucleotides: TGTGCCAGTATGGGACAAAGCTCCTACAATGAGCAGTTCTTC. The encoded protein is CASMGQSSYNEQFF.

V usage is TRBV19 and J usage is TRBJ1-5; D is perhaps TRBD1 (6 bases). CDR3 length: 14 amino acids. V lost 5 bases to trimming and J lost 6 bases, with 14 bases between them. The germline CDR1 and CDR2 sequences are LNHDA and SQIVND (reference sequence). The CDR3 sequence is CASSPPGEGQPQHF. CDR3 bases: TGTGCCAGTAGTCCCCCAGGGGAGGGTCAGCCCCAGCATTTT.

The chain combines TRBV6-1 with TRBJ2-2, with 7 bases fitting TRBD1. V shed 6 bases and J 2 bases; nucleotides not matched to a gene: 6. The germline gives CDR1 MNHNS, CDR2 SASEGT. The CDR3 loop spans 15 amino acids. CDR3 bases: TGTGCCAGCAGCAGGGACAGCCCTAACACCGGGGAGCTGTTTTTT. It specifies CASSRDSPNTGELFF.

There are a few counts of this clone. The CDR3 here is CASSPPGGGVRKLFF. In nucleotides, the CDR3 is TGTGCCAGCAGCCCTCCCGGGGGAGGGGTTCGAAAACTGTTTTTT. The chain combines TRBV14 with TRBJ1-4; weak D call: TRBD1 (5 bases). Trimming took 4 bases from V and 10 from J, leaving 19 bases between them. The CDR3 has 15 amino acids. Germline CDR1 reads SGHDN; CDR2 reads FVKESK.

The rearrangement uses TRBV6-4 and TRBJ2-5; 11 bases are shared with TRBD1. CDR3 length equals 15 residues. Per germline, CDR1 MRHNA and CDR2 SNTAGT. J gave up 1 base and V 2 bases, and 0 bases lay outside the gene matches. The CDR3 reads CASSDGTGGQETQYF. CDR3 DNA: TGTGCCAGCAGTGACGGGACAGGGGGCCAAGAGACCCAGTACTTC.

This chain connects TRBV28 to TRBJ2-5; the match to TRBD1 covers 9 bases. Germline values: CDR1 MDHEN, CDR2 SYDVKM. Trimming removed 6 bases from V and 4 bases from J; junction bases left unmatched: 12. The CDR3 sequence is 16 residues long. The CDR3 sequence is CASSQRTGGAGETQYF. CDR3 nucleotides: TGTGCCAGCAGCCAACGAACAGGGGGCGCGGGAGAGACCCAGTACTTC.

This clone has only a few counts. V gene TRBV7-8 combines with J gene TRBJ2-7; tentative D call: TRBD1 (5 bases). Germline CDR1 SGHVS, CDR2 FQNEAQ. This CDR3 is built from 13 residues. V was clipped by 5 bases and J by 0 bases, with 8 bases between them. CDR3 bases: TGTGCCAGCAGCACAAGGGGCTCCTACGAGCAGTACTTC. It yields the protein CASSTRGSYEQYF.

This clone came up once. This rearrangement joins TRBV4-3 to TRBJ2-7; weak D call: TRBD2 (6 bases). Deletions cut 3 bases from V and 2 bases from J, with 8 bases between. The CDR3 covers 13 residues. Germline assignment: CDR1 LGHNA and CDR2 YSLEER. CDR3 protein: CASSHGLPYEQYF. The DNA of the CDR3 is TGCGCCAGCAGCCACGGACTACCCTACGAGCAGTACTTC.

The CDR3 DNA sequence: TGCAGCGTTGCTTACAGGAGCAGAACCTACGAGCAGTACTTC. Its translation: CSVAYRSRTYEQYF. This chain connects TRBV29-1 to TRBJ2-7; maybe TRBD1 (5 bases). Per germline, CDR1 SQVTM and CDR2 ANQGSEA. This CDR3 has 14 amino acids. Trimming pared 4 bases from V and 2 bases from J, leaving 15 bases between.

This clone turned up a few times. The J gene is TRBJ2-7, the V gene TRBV5-6; D is uncertain. This CDR3 contains 14 residues. CDR1 and CDR2 (germline): SGHDT, YYEEEE. Trimming pared 1 base from V and 6 bases from J, leaving 14 bases between. CDR3 amino acids: CASSLSSFSGEQYF. The CDR3 DNA reads as TGTGCCAGCAGCTTGAGTAGCTTCTCGGGCGAGCAGTACTTC.

This rearrangement joins TRBV6-1 to TRBJ1-4, with D possibly TRBD1 on 6 matching bases. Deletions cut 8 bases from V and 8 bases from J, with 15 bases between. Germline V lookup: CDR1 MNHNS, CDR2 SASEGT. This CDR3 contains 13 residues. The CDR3 reads CASGGAPGEKLFF. The CDR3, as DNA: TGTGCCAGCGGGGGGGCCCCCGGGGAAAAACTGTTTTTT.

The chain couples TRBV7-2 to TRBJ1-1; TRBD1 might be the D (5 bases). Trimming pared 5 bases from V and 2 bases from J, leaving 9 bases between. The CDR3 is 13 residues long. Germline V gives CDR1 SGHTA, CDR2 FQGNSA. Written as DNA, the CDR3 is TGTGCCAGCAGCGCTACAGGAAACACTGAAGCTTTCTTT. This codes for CASSATGNTEAFF.

This clone has only one observation. This chain connects TRBV6-5 to TRBJ1-2; D gene ambiguous. The V end lost 7 bases, the J end lost 0 bases, and 12 bases lay between the germline ends. This CDR3 comprises 14 residues. Germline assignment: CDR1 MNHEY and CDR2 SVGAGI. For the CDR3, the DNA is TGTGCCAGCAATAAGGGAGGCCCTAACTATGGCTACACCTTC. Its protein is CASNKGGPNYGYTF.